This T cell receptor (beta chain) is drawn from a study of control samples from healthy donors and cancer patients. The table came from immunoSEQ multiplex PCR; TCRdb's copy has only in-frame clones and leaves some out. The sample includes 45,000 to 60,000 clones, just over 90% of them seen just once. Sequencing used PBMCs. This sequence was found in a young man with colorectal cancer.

For the CDR3, the DNA is TGTGCCAGCACAGGGAGTAGCAATCAGCCCCAGCATTTT. This gives the protein CASTGSSNQPQHF. The rearrangement uses TRBV2 and TRBJ1-5, with D perhaps TRBD1 (5 bases). V was cut by 7 bases and J by 0 bases, with 7 bases left in between. The CDR3 has 13 residues. Per germline, CDR1 SNHLY and CDR2 FYNNEI.